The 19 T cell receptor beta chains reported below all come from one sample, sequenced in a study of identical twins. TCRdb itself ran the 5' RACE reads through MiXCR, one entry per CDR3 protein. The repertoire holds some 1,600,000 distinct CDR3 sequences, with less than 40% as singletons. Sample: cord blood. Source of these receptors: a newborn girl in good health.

As DNA, the CDR3 is TGTGCCACCAGCAGAGACCAAAGACAGTACAATGAGCAGTACTTC. The encoded protein is CATSRDQRQYNEQYF. The chain is built from TRBV15 and TRBJ2-5; D might be TRBD1 (5 bases). The CDR3 sequence is 15 residues long. From germline, CDR1 is LNHNV and CDR2 YYDKDF (reference sequence). V lost 0 bases and J 11 bases, leaving 19 bases between the germline ends.

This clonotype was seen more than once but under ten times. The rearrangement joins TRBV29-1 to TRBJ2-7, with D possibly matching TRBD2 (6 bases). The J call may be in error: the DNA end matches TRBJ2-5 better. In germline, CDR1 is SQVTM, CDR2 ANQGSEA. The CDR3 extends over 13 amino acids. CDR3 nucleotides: TGCAGCGTTGAATCGGGGGTAATGGGGACCCAGTACTTC. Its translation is CSVESGVMGTQYF.

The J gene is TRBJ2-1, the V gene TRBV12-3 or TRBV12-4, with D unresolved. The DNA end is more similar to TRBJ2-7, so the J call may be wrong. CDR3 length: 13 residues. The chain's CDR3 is CASSLQLHNEQYF. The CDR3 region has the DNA TGTGCCAGCAGTTTACAGCTCCACAATGAGCAGTACTTC.

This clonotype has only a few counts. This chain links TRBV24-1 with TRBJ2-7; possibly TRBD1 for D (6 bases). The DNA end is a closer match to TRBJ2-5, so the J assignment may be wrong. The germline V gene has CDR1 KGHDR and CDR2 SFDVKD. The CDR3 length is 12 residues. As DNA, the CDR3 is TGTGCCACGACTGACAGGAAGGAGACCCAGTACTTC. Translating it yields CATTDRKETQYF.

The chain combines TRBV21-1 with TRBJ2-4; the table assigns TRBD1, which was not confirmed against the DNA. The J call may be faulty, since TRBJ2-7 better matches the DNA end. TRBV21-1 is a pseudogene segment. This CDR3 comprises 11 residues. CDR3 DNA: TGTGCCAGCAGCCCCCCGTGCGAGCAGTACTTC. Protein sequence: CASSPPCEQYF.

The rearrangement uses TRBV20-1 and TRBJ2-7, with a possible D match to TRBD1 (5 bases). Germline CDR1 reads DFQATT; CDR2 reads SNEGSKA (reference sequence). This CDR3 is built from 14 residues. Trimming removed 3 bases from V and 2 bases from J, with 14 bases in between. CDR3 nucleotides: TGCAGTGCTAGGACAGTGGACCAGGCCTACGAGCAGTACTTC. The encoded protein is CSARTVDQAYEQYF.

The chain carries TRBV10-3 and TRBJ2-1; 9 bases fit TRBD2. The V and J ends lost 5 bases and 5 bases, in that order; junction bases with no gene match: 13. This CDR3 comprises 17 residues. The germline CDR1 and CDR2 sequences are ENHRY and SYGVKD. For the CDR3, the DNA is TGTGCCATCAGTCGGGGCCACCTGCGGGAGGGGCACAATGAGCAGTTCTTC. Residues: CAISRGHLREGHNEQFF.

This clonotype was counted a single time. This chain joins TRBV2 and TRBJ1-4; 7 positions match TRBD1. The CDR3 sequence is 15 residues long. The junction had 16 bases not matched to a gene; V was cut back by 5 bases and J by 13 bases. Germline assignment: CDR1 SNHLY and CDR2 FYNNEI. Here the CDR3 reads CASSRTGLEGGRLFF. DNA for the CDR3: TGTGCCAGCAGTCGGACAGGATTGGAAGGAGGTAGACTGTTTTTT.

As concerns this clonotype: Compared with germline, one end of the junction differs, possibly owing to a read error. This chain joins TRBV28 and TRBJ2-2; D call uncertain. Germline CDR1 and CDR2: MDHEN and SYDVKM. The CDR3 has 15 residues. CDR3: CASGLADQSNRELFF. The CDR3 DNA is TGTGCCAGCGGTTTAGCTGACCAATCTAATCGGGAGCTGTTTTTT.

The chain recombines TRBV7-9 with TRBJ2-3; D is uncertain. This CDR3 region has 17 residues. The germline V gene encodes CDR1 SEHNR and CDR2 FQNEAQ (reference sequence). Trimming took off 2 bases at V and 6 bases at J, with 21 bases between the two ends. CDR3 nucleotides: TGTGCCAGCAGCTTAACCTCCTCATCCTCGCCACGGGATACGCAGTATTTT. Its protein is CASSLTSSSSPRDTQYF.

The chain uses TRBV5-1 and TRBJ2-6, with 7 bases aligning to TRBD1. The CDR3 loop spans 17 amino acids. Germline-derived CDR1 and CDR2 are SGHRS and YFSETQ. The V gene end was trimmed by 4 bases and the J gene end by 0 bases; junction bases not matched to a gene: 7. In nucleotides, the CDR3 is TGCGCCAGCAGCGGACAGGCTGGCTTCTCTGGGGCCAACGTCCTGACTTTC. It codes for CASSGQAGFSGANVLTF.

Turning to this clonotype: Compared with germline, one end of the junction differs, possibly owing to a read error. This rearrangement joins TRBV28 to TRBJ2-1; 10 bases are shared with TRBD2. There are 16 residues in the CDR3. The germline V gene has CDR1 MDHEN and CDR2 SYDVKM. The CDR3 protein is CVSSLAGTSANNEQFF. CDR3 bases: TGTGTCAGCAGTTTGGCTGGGACTAGCGCCAACAATGAGCAGTTCTTC. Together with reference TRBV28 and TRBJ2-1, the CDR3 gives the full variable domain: DVKVTQSSRYLVKRTGEKVFLECVQDMDHENMFWYRQDPGLGLRLIYFSYDVKMKEKGDIPEGYSVSREKKERFSLILESASTNQTSMYLCVSSLAGTSANNEQFFGPGTRLTVL.

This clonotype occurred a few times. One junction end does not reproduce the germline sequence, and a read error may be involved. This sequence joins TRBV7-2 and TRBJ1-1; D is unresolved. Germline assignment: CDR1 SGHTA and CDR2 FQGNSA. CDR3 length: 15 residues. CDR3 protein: CASSLVAAQDTEAFF. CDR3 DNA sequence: TGTGCCAGCAGCTTAGTGGCGGCTCAAGACACTGAGGCTTTCTTT.

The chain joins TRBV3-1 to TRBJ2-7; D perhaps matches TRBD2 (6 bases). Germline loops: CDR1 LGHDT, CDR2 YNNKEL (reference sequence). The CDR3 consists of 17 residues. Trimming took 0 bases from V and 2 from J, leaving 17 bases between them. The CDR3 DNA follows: TGTGCCAGCAGCCAAGAGGGCACTTTTAGCGGCCCCTACGAGCAGTACTTC. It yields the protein CASSQEGTFSGPYEQYF.

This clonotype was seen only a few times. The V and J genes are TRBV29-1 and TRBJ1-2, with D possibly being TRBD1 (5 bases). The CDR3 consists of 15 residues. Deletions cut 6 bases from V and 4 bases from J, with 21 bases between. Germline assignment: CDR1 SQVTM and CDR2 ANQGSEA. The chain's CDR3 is CSVERQRMIPYGYTF. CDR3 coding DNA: TGCAGCGTAGAAAGACAGCGGATGATCCCCTATGGCTACACCTTC.

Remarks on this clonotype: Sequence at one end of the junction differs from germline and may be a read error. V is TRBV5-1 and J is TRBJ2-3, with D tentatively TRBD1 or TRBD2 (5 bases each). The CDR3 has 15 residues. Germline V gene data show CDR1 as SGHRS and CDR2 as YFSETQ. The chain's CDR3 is CASSLGDPGTDTLYF. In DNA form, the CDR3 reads TGCGCCAGCAGCTTAGGGGACCCAGGCACAGATACGCTGTATTTT.

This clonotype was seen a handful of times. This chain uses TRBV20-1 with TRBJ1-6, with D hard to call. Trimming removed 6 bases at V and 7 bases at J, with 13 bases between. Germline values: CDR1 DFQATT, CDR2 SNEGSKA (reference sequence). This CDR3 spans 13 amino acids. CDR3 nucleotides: TGCAGTGCCGACGGGATGGGCAATTCACCCCTCCACTTT. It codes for CSADGMGNSPLHF.

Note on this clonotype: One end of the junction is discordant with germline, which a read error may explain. The CDR3 loop reads CASSLDYRETKYF. The CDR3 bases are TGTGCCAGCAGCTTAGACTACCGAGAGACCAAGTACTTC. The V and J genes are TRBV7-2 and TRBJ2-5, with no clear D. Looked up from germline, CDR1 is SGHTA and CDR2 is FQGNSA. CDR3 size: 13 residues. The full variable domain, in which reference TRBV7-2 and TRBJ2-5 provide the parts outside the CDR3, is GAGVSQSPSNKVTEKGKDVELRCDPISGHTALYWYRQSLGQGLEFLIYFQGNSAPDKSGLPSDRFSAERTGGSVSTLTIQRTQQEDSAVYLCASSLDYRETKYFGPGTRLLVL.

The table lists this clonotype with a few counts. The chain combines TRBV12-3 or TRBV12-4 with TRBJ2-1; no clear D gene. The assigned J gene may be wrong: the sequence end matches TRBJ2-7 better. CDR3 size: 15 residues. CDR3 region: CASTPGLRSYNEQYF. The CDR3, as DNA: TGTGCCAGCACGCCCGGGTTGCGCTCCTACAATGAGCAGTACTTC.